The TCR beta chain under discussion was sequenced for a study of blood T cell repertoires in COVID-19. Looking at the study overall: PBMCs, B-cell-depleted T cells, or T cells were the source of the cDNA or gDNA that made up the material.

Some clones are missing from TCRdb's copy, which holds only in-frame ones; the method was immunoSEQ multiplex PCR. The sample carries over 70,000 clones, 75% to 90% recorded once. Germline CDR1 reads KGHSH; CDR2 reads LQKENI. Trimming took 1 base from V and 0 from J, leaving 7 bases between them. The CDR3 runs 15 residues. The gene calls are TRBV18 and TRBJ1-3; no clear D. This receptor was identified in a human donor in a cohort sampled during active COVID-19. Sequencing input: peripheral blood. The CDR3 reads CASSPRLFSGNTIYF. The CDR3 DNA reads as TGTGCCAGCTCACCACGACTGTTCTCTGGAAACACCATATATTTT.